The 29 T cell receptor beta chains listed next were all sequenced from one sample in a study of T cell responses to AZD1222 COVID-19 vaccine. The table came from immunoSEQ multiplex PCR; TCRdb's copy has only in-frame clones and leaves some out. The repertoire holds approximately 88,000 clones, with over 75% as singletons. The input for sequencing was peripheral blood, taken 28 days after the second AZD1222 dose. Source of these receptors: an adult who received the AZD1222 COVID-19 vaccine.

The chain carries TRBV7-9 and TRBJ2-7, with TRBD2 matching over 12 bases. V was clipped by 5 bases and J by 4 bases; unmatched bases: 9. The germline gives CDR1 SEHNR, CDR2 FQNEAQ (reference sequence). The CDR3 contains 16 residues. CDR3 DNA: TGTGCCAGCAGCCCCTTCGGGCTAGCGGGGGGGTACGAGCAGTACTTC. This codes for CASSPFGLAGGYEQYF.

This chain uses TRBV27 with TRBJ2-7, with D perhaps matching TRBD2 (5 bases). The V and J ends lost 1 base and 2 bases respectively, with 12 bases between them. Germline V lookup: CDR1 MNHEY, CDR2 SMNVEV (reference sequence). The CDR3 spans 15 residues. This CDR3 reads CASSLLSGMTYEQYF. DNA for the CDR3: TGTGCCAGCAGTTTATTATCCGGGATGACCTACGAGCAGTACTTC.

This chain uses TRBV6-4 with TRBJ1-2, with D unclear. V was trimmed by 0 bases and J by 7 bases, leaving 9 bases between them. CDR1 is MRHNA, CDR2 SNTAGT, per germline. The CDR3 extends over 13 amino acids. The CDR3 protein is CASSDSGIGGYTF. DNA for the CDR3: TGTGCCAGCAGTGACTCTGGGATAGGTGGCTACACCTTC.

The chain has TRBV29-1 and TRBJ1-1; 11 nucleotides align to TRBD1. The CDR3 totals 14 residues. After removal of 6 bases from V and 4 bases from J, the junction contained 7 bases not matched to a gene. The germline V gene has CDR1 SQVTM and CDR2 ANQGSEA. DNA for the CDR3: TGCAGCGTCGCCCCCGGGACAGGGGGCACTGAAGCTTTCTTT. Amino acid sequence: CSVAPGTGGTEAFF.

This rearrangement joins TRBV19 to TRBJ1-4; TRBD1 agrees at 7 bases. CDR1 and CDR2 (germline): LNHDA, SQIVND (reference sequence). This CDR3 spans 15 amino acids. J was trimmed by 5 bases and V by 6 bases; bases with no gene match: 9. The CDR3 here is CASRNDRAPNEKLFF. CDR3 DNA: TGTGCCAGTAGAAATGACAGGGCCCCGAATGAAAAACTGTTTTTT.

V gene TRBV29-1 combines with J gene TRBJ2-7; possibly TRBD1 for D (6 bases). V was clipped by 4 bases and J by 3 bases, with 16 bases between them. Looked up from germline, CDR1 is SQVTM and CDR2 is ANQGSEA. CDR3 length: 14 amino acids. CDR3 region: CSVAREKGHYEQYF. In DNA form, the CDR3 reads TGCAGCGTTGCCAGAGAAAAGGGACACTACGAGCAGTACTTC.

J is TRBJ1-2 and V is TRBV27; possibly TRBD1 for D (5 bases). The length of the CDR3 is 15 residues. Looked up from germline, CDR1 is MNHEY and CDR2 is SMNVEV (reference sequence). V dropped 2 bases and J dropped 4 bases, with 14 bases sitting between them. The CDR3 spells CASSLRDGLSYGYTF. The CDR3 DNA sequence: TGTGCCAGCAGTTTAAGGGACGGCTTGTCCTATGGCTACACCTTC.

V usage is TRBV6-5 and J usage is TRBJ1-1, with D maybe TRBD1 (6 bases). Trimming shortened V by 5 bases and J by 4 bases, and 17 bases separated the two germline ends. Germline CDR1 reads MNHEY; CDR2 reads SVGAGI. The CDR3 runs to 15 residues. CDR3 loop: CASSNGGSGPTEAFF. The CDR3 DNA follows: TGTGCCAGCAGTAACGGGGGCAGTGGGCCCACTGAAGCTTTCTTT.

The chain joins TRBV7-9 to TRBJ2-4; D uncertain. The length of the CDR3 is 12 residues. Germline V gene sequence: CDR1 SEHNR, CDR2 FQNEAQ (reference sequence). V lost 1 base and J 13 bases, leaving 11 bases between the germline ends. Here the CDR3 DNA reads TGTGCCAGCAGCTTAGTTGACTCCCTACAGTACTTC. Amino acid sequence: CASSLVDSLQYF.

The genes are TRBV4-1 and TRBJ1-2, with unresolved D. The V and J ends lost 0 bases and 8 bases respectively, with 10 bases between them. CDR3 length: 13 amino acids. CDR1 and CDR2 (germline): MGHRA, YSYEKL. CDR3: CASSQERIRGYTF. In nucleotides, the CDR3 is TGCGCCAGCAGCCAAGAAAGGATTAGGGGCTACACCTTC.

The V call is TRBV18, the J call TRBJ1-1; D is unresolved. V lost 5 bases and J 10 bases, leaving 17 bases between the germline ends. Per the germline V gene, CDR1 is KGHSH and CDR2 is LQKENI. CDR3 size: 13 residues. The CDR3 DNA sequence: TGTGCCAGCTCAATTGAGCGCGGGAGGCGAGCTTTCTTT. Translated: CASSIERGRRAFF. The full variable domain, its missing parts supplied by reference TRBV18 and TRBJ1-1, is NAGVMQNPRHLVRRRGQEARLRCSPMKGHSHVYWYRQLPEEGLKFMVYLQKENIIDESGMPKERFSAEFPKEGPSILRIQQVVRGDSAAYFCASSIERGRRAFFGQGTRLTVV.

This clone has only a few counts. The chain joins TRBV2 to TRBJ2-7; TRBD1 matches 8 bases. The CDR3 length is 14 residues. Trimming took 11 bases from V and 6 from J; bases not matched to a gene: 15. Per germline, CDR1 SNHLY and CDR2 FYNNEI. Written as DNA, the CDR3 is TGTGCCCGGCGGTCCGCAGGGGGCCCAGGCGAGCAGTACTTC. Translating gives CARRSAGGPGEQYF.

The chain is built from TRBV3-1 (or the pseudogene TRBV3-2) and TRBJ2-3; 12 bases are shared with TRBD2. This CDR3 region has 17 residues. V shed 1 base, J shed 0 bases, and the junction held 2 bases outside the gene matches. The germline V gene has CDR1 LGHDT and CDR2 YNNKEL (reference sequence). The CDR3 reads CASSQGTSGASTDTQYF. Written as DNA, the CDR3 is TGTGCCAGCAGCCAAGGGACTAGCGGGGCTAGCACAGATACGCAGTATTTT.

This rearrangement joins TRBV7-2 to TRBJ1-2, with D unresolved. Germline CDR1 is SGHTA and CDR2 is FQGNSA. The V end was cut by 1 base, the J end by 4 bases, with 10 bases between. CDR3 length: 14 amino acids. CDR3 DNA: TGTGCCAGCAGCTTAGGAGTATGGGGCTATGGCTACACCTTC. The encoded protein is CASSLGVWGYGYTF.

The chain employs TRBV7-2 and TRBJ2-4, with a possible D match to TRBD2 (6 bases). Germline CDR1 reads SGHTA; CDR2 reads FQGNSA. V gave up 3 bases and J gave up 4 bases, with 13 bases separating them. The CDR3 contains 15 residues. The DNA of the CDR3 is TGTGCCAGCAGCTTCGGGGGTAGCGGAAAAAACATTCAGTACTTC. It translates to CASSFGGSGKNIQYF.

The V and J genes are TRBV9 and TRBJ2-5; no clear D. Germline V gives CDR1 SGDLS, CDR2 YYNGEE. Trimming took off 9 bases at V and 3 bases at J, with 15 bases between the two ends. This CDR3 has 13 amino acids. For the CDR3, the DNA is TGTGCCACCTCGAGAAGGAGCGAAGAGACCCAGTACTTC. Amino acids: CATSRRSEETQYF.

The rearrangement joins TRBV15 to TRBJ1-2; a possible D gene is TRBD1 (5 bases). V was cut by 8 bases and J by 0 bases, with 16 bases left in between. Germline V gene sequence: CDR1 LNHNV, CDR2 YYDKDF (reference sequence). CDR3 length equals 15 residues. This CDR3 reads CATDPEGNSNYGYTF. CDR3 DNA: TGTGCCACCGACCCTGAGGGGAACTCTAACTATGGCTACACCTTC.

This chain joins TRBV15 and TRBJ2-7; D might be TRBD1 (6 bases). Germline CDR1 is LNHNV and CDR2 is YYDKDF (reference sequence). V lost 1 base, J lost 7 bases, and 20 bases lay in between. This CDR3 spans 16 amino acids. As DNA, the CDR3 is TGTGCCACCAGCAGAGGGGGGCTCCGCGATCCGGGGGAGCAGTACTTC. It specifies CATSRGGLRDPGEQYF.

The chain couples TRBV10-3 to TRBJ1-6, with 8 bases matching TRBD1. CDR1 and CDR2 (germline): ENHRY, SYGVKD. Losses at the gene ends were 10 bases for V and 7 bases for J; bases not matched to a gene: 9. CDR3 length: 14 amino acids. CDR3 region: CATRTGTNNSPLHF. The CDR3 bases are TGTGCCACCCGGACAGGGACCAACAATTCACCCCTCCACTTT.

The chain couples TRBV28 to TRBJ1-2; the D gene is possibly TRBD1 (5 bases). CDR1 is MDHEN and CDR2 is SYDVKM in the germline V gene. This CDR3 has 13 amino acids. Trimming shortened V by 8 bases and J by 2 bases, and 12 bases separated the two germline ends. As DNA, the CDR3 is TGTGCCAGCGGAGGGGCACCCAACTATGGCTACACCTTC. It encodes CASGGAPNYGYTF.

In its sample, this clone was seen once. CDR3 in DNA: TGCGCCAGCAGCTTGGGGAAACCAAGCTCTCAAGAGACCCAGTACTTC. Its protein product is CASSLGKPSSQETQYF. The rearrangement links TRBV5-1 to TRBJ2-5; D not resolved. V lost 0 bases and J 2 bases, leaving 14 bases between the germline ends. The CDR3 is 16 residues long. Germline loops: CDR1 SGHRS, CDR2 YFSETQ.

This chain uses TRBV6-2 or TRBV6-3 with TRBJ1-5; 11 positions agree with TRBD1. This CDR3 spans 14 amino acids. V lost 5 bases, J lost 6 bases, and 3 bases stayed unmatched. Germline V gene lookup returns CDR1 MNHEY and CDR2 SVGEGT. Written as DNA, the CDR3 is TGTGCCAGCAGTCGGGACAGGGGGGGTCAGCCCCAGCATTTT. It yields the protein CASSRDRGGQPQHF.

The chain has TRBV9 and TRBJ2-3; 10 nucleotides match TRBD2. J gave up 0 bases and V 2 bases, and 12 bases lay outside the gene matches. This CDR3 is 19 amino acids long. Germline loops: CDR1 SGDLS, CDR2 YYNGEE. Written as DNA, the CDR3 is TGTGCCAGCAGCGTTGGGTCGGGACTAGCGCGGAGGAGCACAGATACGCAGTATTTT. It codes for CASSVGSGLARRSTDTQYF.

The chain combines TRBV5-4 with TRBJ1-2, with D uncertain. The V and J ends lost 0 bases and 6 bases respectively, with 12 bases between them. This CDR3 spans 14 amino acids. The germline V gene encodes CDR1 SGHNT and CDR2 YYREEE (reference sequence). The CDR3 here is CASSLVGGKDGYTF. The CDR3 coding sequence is TGTGCCAGCAGCTTGGTAGGCGGTAAGGATGGCTACACCTTC.

The V call is TRBV12-3 or TRBV12-4, the J call TRBJ2-7, with D perhaps assigned TRBD1 or TRBD2 (5 bases each). The CDR3 covers 13 residues. Trimming removed 0 bases at V and 2 bases at J, with 5 bases between. CDR3 sequence (DNA): TGTGCCAGCAGTTTAGCGGGACCCTACGAGCAGTACTTC. Its translation: CASSLAGPYEQYF.

The chain combines TRBV6-5 with TRBJ1-1, with 9 bases lining up with TRBD1. Germline CDR1 is MNHEY and CDR2 is SVGAGI. Unmatched junction bases numbered 2, after V lost 5 bases and J lost 7 bases. The CDR3 extends over 12 amino acids. The CDR3 protein is CASSTGGLEAFF. The CDR3 DNA sequence: TGTGCCAGCAGTACAGGGGGCCTTGAAGCTTTCTTT.

CDR3 nucleotides: TGTGCCAGCATCCTTAGCTCCTACAATGAGCAGTTCTTC. Translated: CASILSSYNEQFF. The chain employs TRBV3-1 (or the pseudogene TRBV3-2) and TRBJ2-1; D unclear. The V and J ends lost 7 bases and 0 bases respectively, with 7 bases between them. The CDR3 has 13 residues. Germline lookup yields CDR1 LGHDT and CDR2 YNNKEL (reference sequence).

The chain joins TRBV7-9 to TRBJ1-3; tentatively, D is TRBD1 (6 bases). Trimming left V 2 bases short and J 2 bases short, with 10 bases between. Per germline, CDR1 SEHNR and CDR2 FQNEAQ (reference sequence). This CDR3 contains 15 residues. For the CDR3, the DNA is TGTGCCAGCAGCTTAATAGGACAGACTGGAAACACCATATATTTT. Amino acid sequence: CASSLIGQTGNTIYF.

The chain has TRBV5-4 and TRBJ2-2; a possible D gene is TRBD1 (5 bases). The CDR3 is made up of 14 amino acids. Trimming removed 0 bases from V and 3 bases from J, with 6 bases in between. CDR1 and CDR2 (germline): SGHNT, YYREEE (reference sequence). In nucleotides, the CDR3 is TGTGCCAGCAGCTTGGTCAGGGACACCGGGGAGCTGTTTTTT. This codes for CASSLVRDTGELFF.